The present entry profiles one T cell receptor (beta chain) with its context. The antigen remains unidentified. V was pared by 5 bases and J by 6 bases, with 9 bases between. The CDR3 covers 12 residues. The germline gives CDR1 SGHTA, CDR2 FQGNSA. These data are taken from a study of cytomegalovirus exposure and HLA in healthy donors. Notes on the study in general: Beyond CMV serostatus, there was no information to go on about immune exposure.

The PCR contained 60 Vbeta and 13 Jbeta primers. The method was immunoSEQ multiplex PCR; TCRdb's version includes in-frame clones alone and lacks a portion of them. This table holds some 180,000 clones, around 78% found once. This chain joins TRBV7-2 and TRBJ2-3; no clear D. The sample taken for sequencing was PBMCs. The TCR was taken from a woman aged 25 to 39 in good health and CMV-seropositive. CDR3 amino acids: CASSKVADTQYF. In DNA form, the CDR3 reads TGTGCCAGCAGCAAAGTGGCTGATACGCAGTATTTT. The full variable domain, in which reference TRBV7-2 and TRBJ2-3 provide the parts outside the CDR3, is GAGVSQSPSNKVTEKGKDVELRCDPISGHTALYWYRQSLGQGLEFLIYFQGNSAPDKSGLPSDRFSAERTGGSVSTLTIQRTQQEDSAVYLCASSKVADTQYFGPGTRLTVL.